Each of the 24 T cell receptor beta chains below was sequenced from the same sample in a study of cytomegalovirus exposure and HLA in healthy donors. The PCR had 60 Vbeta and 13 Jbeta primers. The data were produced by immunoSEQ multiplex PCR, yet TCRdb's version contains in-frame clones alone and is incomplete. The data contain around 130,000 clones, roughly 79% of them seen just once; the ten biggest clones take up around 2.9%. Sequenced sample: PBMCs. The receptors were sampled from a man aged 25 to 40 in good health and CMV-seronegative.

The gene calls are TRBV7-2 and TRBJ2-7; 8 bases agree with TRBD1. The length of the CDR3 is 15 residues. Per the germline V gene, CDR1 is SGHTA and CDR2 is FQGNSA. The V segment lost 1 base and the J segment 4 bases; nucleotides outside the gene matches: 6. In DNA form, the CDR3 reads TGTGCCAGCAGCTTAGACCGGGACAGGTTTTACGAGCAGTACTTC. Amino acid sequence: CASSLDRDRFYEQYF.

This clone has a handful of counts. This sequence joins TRBV6-5 and TRBJ2-7; 7 bases align to TRBD1. The germline V gene encodes CDR1 MNHEY and CDR2 SVGAGI. This CDR3 has 15 residues. The V and J ends lost 2 bases and 4 bases, in that order; junction bases with no gene match: 8. This CDR3 is CASSYAPGTVYEQYF. DNA for the CDR3: TGTGCCAGCAGTTACGCCCCCGGGACAGTATACGAGCAGTACTTC.

The chain carries TRBV5-1 and TRBJ2-3, with TRBD1 matching 7 bases. Per germline, CDR1 SGHRS and CDR2 YFSETQ. V lost 0 bases to trimming and J lost 7 bases; unmatched junction nucleotides: 5. The CDR3 has 14 residues. The CDR3 region is CASSLDRGSHTQYF. CDR3 coding DNA: TGCGCCAGCAGCTTGGACAGGGGTTCTCATACGCAGTATTTT.

This chain connects TRBV7-3 to TRBJ1-1; no clear D. This CDR3 has 14 amino acids. The V and J ends lost 5 bases and 1 base respectively, with 11 bases between them. Germline values: CDR1 SGHTA, CDR2 FQGTGA. The CDR3 DNA reads TGTGCCAGCAGCCTCGGTTACGGGAACACTGAAGCTTTCTTT. Translating it yields CASSLGYGNTEAFF.

The sample holds a few counts of this clone. This CDR3 is also generated by other DNA sequences in the sample. This chain uses TRBV5-1 with TRBJ1-2; 9 nucleotides match TRBD1. The CDR3 covers 14 residues. V was pared by 0 bases and J by 5 bases, with 2 bases of the junction left unmatched. Germline V gene lookup returns CDR1 SGHRS and CDR2 YFSETQ. The CDR3 sequence: CASSLGDRDYGYTF. The CDR3 DNA reads TGCGCCAGCAGCTTGGGGGACAGGGATTATGGCTACACCTTC.

This chain joins TRBV7-8 and TRBJ2-7; 8 bases align to TRBD2. J was trimmed by 7 bases and V by 7 bases; bases with no gene match: 15. Germline values: CDR1 SGHVS, CDR2 FQNEAQ. The CDR3 sequence is 15 residues long. The CDR3 here is CASTPRRLATGEQYV. The DNA for the CDR3 is TGTGCCAGCACCCCACGTCGACTAGCGACGGGGGAGCAGTACGTC.

The table lists this clone with a few counts. CDR3 in DNA: TGTGCCACCAGCAGAGGTCGGGGGTCTGAAGCTTTCTTT. Its protein is CATSRGRGSEAFF. This chain joins TRBV15 and TRBJ1-1; D may be TRBD1 (5 bases). Between the trimmed V and J ends, which lost 1 base and 6 bases, there was a span of 9 bases. This CDR3 has 13 amino acids. Germline V lookup: CDR1 LNHNV, CDR2 YYDKDF (reference sequence).

This chain connects TRBV10-3 to TRBJ1-1, with 12 positions matching TRBD1. V lost 11 bases to trimming and J lost 0 bases; unmatched junction nucleotides: 4. The CDR3 runs 14 residues. Germline loops: CDR1 ENHRY, CDR2 SYGVKD. CDR3 nucleotides: TGTGCCGCCGGGACAGGGGGCATGAACACTGAAGCTTTCTTT. Its protein product is CAAGTGGMNTEAFF.

Of note for this clone: Germline and junction disagree at one end, which may indicate a read error. The rearrangement uses TRBV28 and TRBJ2-2; D may be TRBD2 (6 bases). Looked up from germline, CDR1 is MDHEN and CDR2 is SYDVKM. The CDR3 sequence is 12 residues long. For the CDR3, the DNA is TGTGCCAGCAGCCCTGCCCATGGGGAGGTGTTTTTT. Protein: CASSPAHGEVFF. The complete variable domain, with remaining parts taken from reference TRBV28 and TRBJ2-2, reads DVKVTQSSRYLVKRTGEKVFLECVQDMDHENMFWYRQDPGLGLRLIYFSYDVKMKEKGDIPEGYSVSREKKERFSLILESASTNQTSMYLCASSPAHGEVFFGEGSRLTVL.

The chain carries TRBV9 and TRBJ1-1; D is unresolved. The CDR3 is 13 residues long. The V gene lost 3 bases and the J gene lost 3 bases, with 9 bases spanning the gap. The germline gives CDR1 SGDLS, CDR2 YYNGEE. As DNA, the CDR3 is TGTGCCAGCAGCGCGGACTGGTACACTGAAGCTTTCTTT. Its translation: CASSADWYTEAFF.

This sequence joins TRBV30 and TRBJ1-5, with D tentatively TRBD1 (6 bases). The CDR3 spans 15 residues. Trimming removed 0 bases at V and 7 bases at J, with 16 bases between. Germline values: CDR1 GTSNPN, CDR2 SVGIG (reference sequence). The CDR3 DNA reads TGTGCCTGGAGTGTACCGGACAGTCGAGGGCAGCCCCAGCATTTT. It specifies CAWSVPDSRGQPQHF.

The rearrangement uses TRBV28 and TRBJ1-1, with 10 bases identical to TRBD1. Looked up from germline, CDR1 is MDHEN and CDR2 is SYDVKM. The CDR3 spans 15 residues. The V and J ends lost 7 bases and 8 bases, in that order; junction bases with no gene match: 13. Here the CDR3 DNA reads TGTGCCAGCACTCAAAGGGACAGGGGCTTCCTCGAAGCTTTCTTT. Translated, it gives CASTQRDRGFLEAFF.

The chain combines TRBV6-6 with TRBJ1-1; D call uncertain. Germline values: CDR1 MNHNY, CDR2 SVGAGI (reference sequence). Trimming pared 2 bases from V and 2 bases from J, leaving 6 bases between. The CDR3 is 13 residues long. CDR3 bases: TGTGCCAGCAGTTACGGCAAAAACACTGAAGCTTTCTTT. This gives the protein CASSYGKNTEAFF.

The table lists this clone with a few counts. V and J are TRBV7-9 and TRBJ1-1; D gene ambiguous. CDR3 length: 14 amino acids. Trimming took 0 bases from V and 5 from J, leaving 10 bases between them. Germline V gives CDR1 SEHNR, CDR2 FQNEAQ (reference sequence). CDR3 nucleotides: TGTGCCAGCAGCTTAGCGCAGTTCGCAACTGAAGCTTTCTTT. Protein: CASSLAQFATEAFF.

The gene calls are TRBV29-1 and TRBJ2-4; 8 bases line up with TRBD1. This CDR3 has 12 amino acids. Losses at the gene ends were 4 bases for V and 16 bases for J; bases not matched to a gene: 12. Germline V gene lookup returns CDR1 SQVTM and CDR2 ANQGSEA. This CDR3 reads CSVGEGQGVRYF. The CDR3, as DNA: TGCAGCGTTGGGGAAGGACAGGGAGTCAGATACTTC.

The chain employs TRBV5-6 and TRBJ2-3, with TRBD2 identical over 7 bases. Trimming cost V 5 bases and J 1 base; bases outside gene matches: 7. CDR3 length: 15 residues. Germline CDR1 is SGHDT and CDR2 is YYEEEE. The CDR3 nucleotides are TGTGCCAGCAGGCTGACGAGCGGGGGCACAGATACGCAGTATTTT. Translation: CASRLTSGGTDTQYF.

The J gene is TRBJ1-3, the V gene TRBV2, with 8 bases matching TRBD1. The germline V gene encodes CDR1 SNHLY and CDR2 FYNNEI. Trimming at V came to 9 bases and at J to 3 bases, leaving 7 bases not matched to a gene. The CDR3 consists of 14 residues. The CDR3 DNA is TGTGCCAGAAGCAGGGGGCGCGATGGAAACACCATATATTTT. Translation: CARSRGRDGNTIYF.

This clone has a single count. The sample has other DNA sequences that encode this CDR3 too. The chain joins TRBV5-1 to TRBJ2-1, with D unclear. V lost 0 bases, J lost 3 bases, and 7 bases lay in between. CDR1 is SGHRS, CDR2 YFSETQ, per germline. The CDR3 is 14 residues long. CDR3 DNA: TGCGCCAGCAGCTTGGCGGGTAGCTACAATGAGCAGTTCTTC. Protein product: CASSLAGSYNEQFF.

The genes are TRBV13 and TRBJ2-3; 9 bases align to TRBD2. The CDR3 extends over 15 amino acids. V gave up 5 bases and J gave up 1 base; unmatched junction bases: 4. Per germline, CDR1 PRHDT and CDR2 FYEKMQ (reference sequence). CDR3 in amino acids: CASSRLADGTDTQYF. CDR3 nucleotide sequence: TGTGCCAGCAGCAGACTAGCGGATGGCACAGATACGCAGTATTTT.

This clone has a handful of counts. The chain uses TRBV5-1 and TRBJ2-7; D remains unclear. The CDR3 totals 14 residues. Deletions cut 1 base from V and 1 base from J, with 9 bases between. Germline V gives CDR1 SGHRS, CDR2 YFSETQ. The CDR3 protein is CASSLIPTSYEQYF. Here the CDR3 DNA reads TGCGCCAGCAGCTTGATTCCGACATCCTACGAGCAGTACTTC.

V gene TRBV7-9 combines with J gene TRBJ2-7, with D tentatively TRBD1 (6 bases). The CDR3 has 17 residues. Trimming removed 5 bases from V and 7 bases from J, with 27 bases in between. Germline lookup yields CDR1 SEHNR and CDR2 FQNEAQ (reference sequence). DNA for the CDR3: TGTGCCAGCAGCCAAGAACGCCTCTTAAACAGGGCAGCGGAGCAGTACTTC. Protein product: CASSQERLLNRAAEQYF.

This chain links TRBV9 with TRBJ1-1, with 7 nucleotides matching TRBD1. The CDR3 has 13 amino acids. CDR1 and CDR2 (germline): SGDLS, YYNGEE. With V trimmed by 3 bases and J by 5 bases, 4 bases remained unmatched. The CDR3 region has the DNA TGTGCCAGCAGCGCGACAGGGAAGACTGAAGCTTTCTTT. This encodes CASSATGKTEAFF.

The chain employs TRBV28 and TRBJ2-7; D may be TRBD2 (6 bases). CDR1 and CDR2 from the germline V gene are MDHEN and SYDVKM. Trimming took off 3 bases at V and 0 bases at J, with 15 bases between the two ends. This CDR3 has 16 amino acids. CDR3 DNA: TGTGCCAGCAGTTTTGACTACGCGGGAACCTCCTACGAGCAGTACTTC. This sequence encodes CASSFDYAGTSYEQYF.

This clone was seen more than once but under ten times. The J gene is TRBJ1-4, the V gene TRBV5-4; TRBD1 is a possible D gene (6 bases). Trimming stripped 4 bases from V and 5 bases from J, with 15 bases between. CDR1 is SGHNT, CDR2 YYREEE, per germline (reference sequence). CDR3 length: 15 residues. In nucleotides, the CDR3 is TGTGCCAGCAGCGCGCTGACAGGCCAAAATGAAAAACTGTTTTTT. Protein: CASSALTGQNEKLFF.